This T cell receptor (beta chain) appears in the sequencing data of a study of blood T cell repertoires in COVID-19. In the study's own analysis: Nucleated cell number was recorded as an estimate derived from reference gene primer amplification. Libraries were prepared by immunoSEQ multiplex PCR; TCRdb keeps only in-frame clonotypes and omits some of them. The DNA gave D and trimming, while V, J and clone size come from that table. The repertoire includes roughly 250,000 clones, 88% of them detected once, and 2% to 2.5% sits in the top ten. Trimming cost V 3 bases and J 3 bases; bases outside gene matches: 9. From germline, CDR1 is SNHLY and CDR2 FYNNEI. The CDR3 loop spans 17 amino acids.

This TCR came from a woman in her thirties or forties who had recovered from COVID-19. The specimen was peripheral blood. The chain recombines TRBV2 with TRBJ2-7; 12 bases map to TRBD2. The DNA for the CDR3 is TGTGCCAGCAGTGAGTTAGGGCGACTAGCGGGAGACTACGAGCAGTACTTC. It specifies CASSELGRLAGDYEQYF. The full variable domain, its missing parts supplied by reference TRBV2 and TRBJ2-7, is EPEVTQTPSHQVTQMGQEVILRCVPISNHLYFYWYRQILGQKVEFLVSFYNNEISEKSEIFDDQFSVERPDGSNFTLKIRSTKLEDSAMYFCASSELGRLAGDYEQYFGPGTRLTVT.